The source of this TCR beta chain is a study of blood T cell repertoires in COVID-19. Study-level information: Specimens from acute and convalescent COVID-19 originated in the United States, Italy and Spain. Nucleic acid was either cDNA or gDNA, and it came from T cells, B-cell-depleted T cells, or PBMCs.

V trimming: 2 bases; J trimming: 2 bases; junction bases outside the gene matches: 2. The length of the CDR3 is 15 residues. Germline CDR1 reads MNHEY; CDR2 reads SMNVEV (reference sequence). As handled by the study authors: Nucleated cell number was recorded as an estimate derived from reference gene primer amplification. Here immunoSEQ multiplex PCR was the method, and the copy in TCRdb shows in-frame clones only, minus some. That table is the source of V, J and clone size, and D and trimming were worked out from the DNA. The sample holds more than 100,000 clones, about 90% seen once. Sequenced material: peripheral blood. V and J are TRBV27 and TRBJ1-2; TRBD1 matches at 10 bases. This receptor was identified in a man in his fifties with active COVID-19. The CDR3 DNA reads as TGTGCCAGCAGTTTAGGACAGGGGGGGAACTATGGCTACACCTTC. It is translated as CASSLGQGGNYGYTF.